This is a list of T cell receptor beta chains from one sample in a study of CD8+CD57+ T cells in acquired aplastic anemia. Via MiXCR, TCRdb re-called the reads, giving one row per CDR3 protein. This repertoire shows 150,000 to 180,000 distinct CDR3 sequences, approximately 52% found once; its top ten account for approximately 12%. The sequencing input was sorted CD4+, CD8+, or CD8+CD57+ T cells (not recorded which) from PBMCs. The receptors were gathered from a human donor with aplastic anemia. Each CDR3 is given with its conserved first and last residue. A D gene is named only where the DNA matches it firmly. Some rows mark clone size as missing; the rest say once, few, many or name a class of expanded clone.

clone_size: -
d_call: -
v_call: TRBV12-3/TRBV12-4
j_call: TRBJ1-2
cdr3_aa: CASSLAHYTF
cdr3_nt: TGTGCCAGCAGTTTAGCTCACTACACCTTC

clone_size: many
d_call: TRBD2
v_call: TRBV9
j_call: TRBJ2-3
cdr3_aa: CASSVGGLEADTQYF
cdr3_nt: TGTGCCAGCAGCGTAGGGGGACTAGAAGCAGATACGCAGTATTTT

clone_size: -
d_call: -
v_call: TRBV2
j_call: TRBJ2-7
cdr3_aa: CASRGQMTGYEQYF
cdr3_nt: TGTGCCAGCAGAGGACAGATGACCGGGTACGAGCAGTACTTC

clone_size: -
d_call: TRBD2
v_call: TRBV9
j_call: TRBJ2-1
cdr3_aa: CASSTGTSGGSVDEQFF
cdr3_nt: TGTGCCAGCAGCACAGGGACTAGCGGGGGATCGGTGGATGAGCAGTTCTTC

clone_size: -
d_call: -
v_call: TRBV7-6
j_call: TRBJ2-1
cdr3_aa: CASSLSNNEQFF
cdr3_nt: TGTGCCAGCAGCCTTTCAAACAATGAGCAGTTCTTC

clone_size: -
d_call: -
v_call: TRBV25-1
j_call: TRBJ2-2
cdr3_aa: CASSDRGDTGELFF
cdr3_nt: TGTGCCAGCAGTGACAGGGGGGACACCGGGGAGCTGTTTTTT

clone_size: -
d_call: TRBD2
v_call: TRBV6-5
j_call: TRBJ2-5
cdr3_aa: CASSYRREAETQYF
cdr3_nt: TGTGCCAGCAGTTACCGTCGGGAGGCGGAGACCCAGTACTTC

clone_size: -
d_call: -
v_call: TRBV27
j_call: TRBJ1-1
cdr3_aa: CASSFGTVNTEAFF
cdr3_nt: TGTGCCAGCAGTTTTGGGACCGTGAACACTGAAGCTTTCTTT

clone_size: few
d_call: -
v_call: TRBV7-2
j_call: TRBJ2-1
cdr3_aa: CASTLGTYNEQFF
cdr3_nt: TGTGCCAGCACGTTAGGGACCTACAATGAGCAGTTCTTC

clone_size: many
d_call: TRBD1
v_call: TRBV29-1
j_call: TRBJ1-1
cdr3_aa: CSGQGADDTEAFF
cdr3_nt: TGCAGCGGTCAGGGGGCAGATGACACTGAAGCTTTCTTT

clone_size: many
d_call: -
v_call: TRBV7-8
j_call: TRBJ1-1
cdr3_aa: CASSLTDEAFF
cdr3_nt: TGTGCCAGCAGCTTAACTGATGAAGCTTTCTTT

clone_size: -
d_call: TRBD2
v_call: TRBV9
j_call: TRBJ2-1
cdr3_aa: CASARLAGGLNEQFF
cdr3_nt: TGTGCTAGCGCTAGACTAGCGGGGGGCCTCAATGAGCAGTTCTTC

clone_size: -
d_call: -
v_call: TRBV7-8
j_call: TRBJ2-2
cdr3_aa: CASSHRRGGELFF
cdr3_nt: TGTGCCAGCAGCCACAGGAGGGGTGGGGAGCTGTTTTTT

clone_size: -
d_call: TRBD2
v_call: TRBV15
j_call: TRBJ2-7
cdr3_aa: CATSRDRGGSYEQYF
cdr3_nt: TGTGCCACCAGCAGAGATCGGGGGGGTAGCTACGAGCAGTACTTC

clone_size: -
d_call: -
v_call: TRBV4-3
j_call: TRBJ2-2
cdr3_aa: CASSQGRPDANTGELFF
cdr3_nt: TGCGCCAGCAGCCAAGGGCGCCCCGACGCGAACACCGGGGAGCTGTTTTTT

clone_size: few
d_call: -
v_call: TRBV9
j_call: TRBJ1-6
cdr3_aa: CASSVAVWEGAGNSPLHF
cdr3_nt: TGTGCCAGCAGCGTAGCGGTATGGGAAGGGGCTGGGAATTCACCCCTCCACTTT

clone_size: -
d_call: -
v_call: TRBV19
j_call: TRBJ2-3
cdr3_aa: CASSRAVVGTDTQYF
cdr3_nt: TGTGCCAGTAGTCGGGCAGTAGTTGGCACAGATACGCAGTATTTT

clone_size: -
d_call: TRBD1
v_call: TRBV10-2
j_call: TRBJ1-2
cdr3_aa: CASRGQASYGYTF
cdr3_nt: TGCGCCAGCAGAGGACAGGCGAGCTATGGCTACACCTTC

clone_size: few
d_call: -
v_call: TRBV27
j_call: TRBJ2-3
cdr3_aa: CASSLRGGRPDTQYF
cdr3_nt: TGTGCCAGCAGTTTAAGAGGGGGGCGGCCCGATACGCAGTATTTT

clone_size: few
d_call: -
v_call: TRBV27
j_call: TRBJ2-3
cdr3_aa: CAISPDGDTQYF
cdr3_nt: TGTGCCATCTCCCCCGACGGGGATACGCAGTATTTT

clone_size: many
d_call: TRBD1
v_call: TRBV6-5
j_call: TRBJ1-2
cdr3_aa: CASSYGTGFGYTF
cdr3_nt: TGTGCCAGCAGTTACGGGACAGGGTTTGGCTACACCTTC

clone_size: once
d_call: -
v_call: TRBV27
j_call: TRBJ2-3
cdr3_aa: CASSLVPSDAQYF
cdr3_nt: TGTGCCAGCAGTTTGGTCCCCTCAGATGCGCAGTATTTT

clone_size: -
d_call: -
v_call: TRBV9
j_call: TRBJ1-6
cdr3_aa: CASSVGLVGSPLHF
cdr3_nt: TGTGCCAGCAGCGTAGGGTTGGTGGGTTCACCCCTCCACTTT

clone_size: -
d_call: -
v_call: TRBV9
j_call: TRBJ1-2
cdr3_aa: CASSVDGGGVYGYTF
cdr3_nt: TGTGCCAGCAGCGTAGATGGGGGGGGAGTCTATGGCTACACCTTC

clone_size: many
d_call: -
v_call: TRBV10-3
j_call: TRBJ1-3
cdr3_aa: CAIKAYDGRSGNTIYF
cdr3_nt: TGTGCCATCAAGGCTTATGACGGGCGCTCTGGAAACACCATATATTTT

clone_size: -
d_call: TRBD1
v_call: TRBV19
j_call: TRBJ2-5
cdr3_aa: CASSPGGNQPQYF
cdr3_nt: TGTGCCAGTAGTCCAGGGGGCAATCAGCCCCAGTACTTC

clone_size: -
d_call: -
v_call: TRBV10-1
j_call: TRBJ1-1
cdr3_aa: CASSIRSGEGTEAFF
cdr3_nt: TGTGCCAGTAGTATAAGGTCAGGGGAGGGAACTGAAGCTTTCTTT

clone_size: many
d_call: -
v_call: TRBV19
j_call: TRBJ2-1
cdr3_aa: CASSIPPGLSSYNEQFF
cdr3_nt: TGTGCCAGTAGTATTCCACCGGGACTCAGCTCCTACAATGAGCAGTTCTTC

clone_size: -
d_call: TRBD2
v_call: TRBV15
j_call: TRBJ2-2
cdr3_aa: CATFLAGGTGELFF
cdr3_nt: TGTGCCACCTTTCTAGCGGGAGGCACCGGGGAGCTGTTTTTT

clone_size: -
d_call: TRBD1
v_call: TRBV12-3/TRBV12-4
j_call: TRBJ1-1
cdr3_aa: CASRIGTGENTEAFF
cdr3_nt: TGTGCCAGCAGAATCGGGACAGGAGAGAACACTGAAGCTTTCTTT

clone_size: many
d_call: -
v_call: TRBV10-2
j_call: TRBJ1-2
cdr3_aa: CASSELSTTNYGYTF
cdr3_nt: TGCGCCAGCAGTGAGCTCTCCACTACTAACTATGGCTACACCTTC

clone_size: -
d_call: TRBD1
v_call: TRBV20-1
j_call: TRBJ2-3
cdr3_aa: CSARTGQGRGTQYF
cdr3_nt: TGCAGTGCTAGGACGGGACAGGGACGCGGTACGCAGTATTTT

clone_size: many
d_call: -
v_call: TRBV19
j_call: TRBJ1-4
cdr3_aa: CATGVLGDEKLFF
cdr3_nt: TGTGCCACTGGGGTTCTGGGGGATGAAAAACTGTTTTTT

clone_size: -
d_call: TRBD1
v_call: TRBV12-3/TRBV12-4
j_call: TRBJ2-7
cdr3_aa: CASSPGQGSLEQYF
cdr3_nt: TGTGCCAGCAGTCCAGGACAGGGCTCCCTCGAGCAGTACTTC

clone_size: -
d_call: -
v_call: TRBV2
j_call: TRBJ2-3
cdr3_aa: CASSWGRGGDTQYF
cdr3_nt: TGTGCCAGCAGTTGGGGACGGGGTGGGGATACGCAGTATTTT

clone_size: -
d_call: TRBD1
v_call: TRBV15
j_call: TRBJ2-1
cdr3_aa: CATSRDMDRNEQFF
cdr3_nt: TGTGCCACCAGCAGAGATATGGACAGGAATGAGCAGTTCTTC

clone_size: few
d_call: -
v_call: TRBV20-1
j_call: TRBJ2-7
cdr3_aa: CSARTAYEQYF
cdr3_nt: TGCAGTGCCCGGACAGCCTACGAGCAGTACTTC

clone_size: medium-sized
d_call: -
v_call: TRBV20-1
j_call: TRBJ1-4
cdr3_aa: CSASLQRGRAEKLFF
cdr3_nt: TGCAGTGCTAGCCTTCAGCGGGGGAGGGCTGAAAAACTGTTTTTT

clone_size: few
d_call: TRBD1
v_call: TRBV15
j_call: TRBJ1-2
cdr3_aa: CATSSLTTGGNGYTF
cdr3_nt: TGTGCCACCAGCTCATTGACGACAGGGGGCAATGGCTACACCTTC

clone_size: many
d_call: -
v_call: TRBV9
j_call: TRBJ2-1
cdr3_aa: CASMGRSNEQFF
cdr3_nt: TGTGCCAGCATGGGACGGTCCAATGAGCAGTTCTTC

clone_size: once
d_call: -
v_call: TRBV7-2
j_call: TRBJ2-7
cdr3_aa: CASSLEQNYEQYF
cdr3_nt: TGTGCCAGCAGCTTGGAGCAGAACTACGAGCAGTACTTC

clone_size: many
d_call: -
v_call: TRBV19
j_call: TRBJ1-1
cdr3_aa: CASSTGVATEAFF
cdr3_nt: TGTGCCAGTAGTACCGGGGTAGCCACTGAAGCTTTCTTT

clone_size: -
d_call: TRBD1
v_call: TRBV25-1
j_call: TRBJ1-2
cdr3_aa: CASSEYIQGAYTF
cdr3_nt: TGTGCCAGCAGTGAATATATACAGGGGGCCTACACCTTC

clone_size: once
d_call: TRBD1
v_call: TRBV10-2
j_call: TRBJ2-2
cdr3_aa: CASGRAGTGEDTGELFF
cdr3_nt: TGCGCCAGCGGCCGTGCGGGGACAGGGGAGGACACCGGGGAGCTGTTTTTT

clone_size: few
d_call: -
v_call: TRBV20-1
j_call: TRBJ1-1
cdr3_aa: CSARTSGGGGTEAFF
cdr3_nt: TGCAGTGCAAGGACTAGCGGGGGGGGCGGCACTGAAGCTTTCTTT

clone_size: -
d_call: -
v_call: TRBV24-1
j_call: TRBJ2-1
cdr3_aa: CATSDHRRGSYNEQFF
cdr3_nt: TGTGCCACCAGTGATCACCGGCGAGGCTCCTACAATGAGCAGTTCTTC

clone_size: -
d_call: -
v_call: TRBV19
j_call: TRBJ2-3
cdr3_aa: CASSIAGITTDTQYF
cdr3_nt: TGTGCCAGTAGTATCGCCGGGATAACCACAGATACGCAGTATTTT

clone_size: -
d_call: -
v_call: TRBV7-7
j_call: TRBJ2-7
cdr3_aa: CASSLGLGSCEQYF
cdr3_nt: TGTGCTAGCAGCTTAGGGTTGGGATCCTGCGAGCAGTACTTC

clone_size: -
d_call: TRBD1
v_call: TRBV7-9
j_call: TRBJ2-7
cdr3_aa: CASTPGQGAYEQYF
cdr3_nt: TGTGCCAGCACCCCCGGACAGGGGGCATACGAGCAGTACTTC